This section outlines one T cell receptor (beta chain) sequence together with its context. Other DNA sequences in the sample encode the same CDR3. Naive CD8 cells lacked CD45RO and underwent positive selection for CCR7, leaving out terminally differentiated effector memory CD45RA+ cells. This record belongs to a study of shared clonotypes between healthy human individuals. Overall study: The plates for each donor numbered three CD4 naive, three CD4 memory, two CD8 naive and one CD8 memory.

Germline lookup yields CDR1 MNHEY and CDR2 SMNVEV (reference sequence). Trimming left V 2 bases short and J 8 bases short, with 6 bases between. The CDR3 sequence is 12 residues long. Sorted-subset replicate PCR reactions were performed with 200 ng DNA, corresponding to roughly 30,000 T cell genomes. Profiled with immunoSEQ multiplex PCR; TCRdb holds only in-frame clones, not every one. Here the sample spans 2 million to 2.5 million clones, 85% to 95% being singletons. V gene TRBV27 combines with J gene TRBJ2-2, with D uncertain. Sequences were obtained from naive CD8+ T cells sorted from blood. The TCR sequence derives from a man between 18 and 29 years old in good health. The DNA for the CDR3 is TGTGCCAGCAGTTTACTACGGGGGGAGCTGTTTTTT. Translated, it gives CASSLLRGELFF.